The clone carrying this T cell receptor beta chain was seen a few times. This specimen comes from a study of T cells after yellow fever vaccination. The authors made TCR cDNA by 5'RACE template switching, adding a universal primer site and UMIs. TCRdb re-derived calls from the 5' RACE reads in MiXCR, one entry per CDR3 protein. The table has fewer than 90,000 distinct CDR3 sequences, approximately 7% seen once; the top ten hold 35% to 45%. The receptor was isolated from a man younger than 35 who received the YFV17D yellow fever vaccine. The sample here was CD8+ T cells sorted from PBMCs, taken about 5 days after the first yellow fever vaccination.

In DNA, the CDR3 is TGTGCCAGCGGCTCAAGCAATCAGCCCCAGCATTTT. As protein: CASGSSNQPQHF. V and J are TRBV27 and TRBJ1-5; D is unclear. The CDR3 has 12 amino acids. Trimming left V 8 bases short and J 1 base short, with 6 bases between. Germline values: CDR1 MNHEY, CDR2 SMNVEV (reference sequence).